The following is a T cell receptor beta chain sequence with its context. What it binds is not known. In germline, CDR1 is LGHNA, CDR2 YNFKEQ. The trim removed 4 bases at V and 0 bases at J, leaving 6 bases unmatched. The CDR3 runs 16 residues. This sample stems from a study of cytomegalovirus exposure and HLA in healthy donors. Study results and limitations: It was in a later analysis that TCR association rates were seen to vary by HLA locus, highest for DRB1 and lowest for HLA-C.

Primers: 60 Vbeta forward and 13 Jbeta reverse. This table comes from immunoSEQ multiplex PCR, and its TCRdb copy is limited to in-frame clones, with some not included. The repertoire has fewer than 300,000 clones, roughly 85% of them found once; the top ten carry less than 4%. The chain is built from TRBV4-2 and TRBJ1-3, with TRBD1 matching 7 bases. The origin of this receptor is a man aged 35 to 55 in good health and CMV-seropositive. Sequencing used PBMCs. In nucleotides, the CDR3 is TGTGCCAGCAGCCGGGGACAGCCAACCTCTGGAAACACCATATATTTT. Encoded protein: CASSRGQPTSGNTIYF.